One and the same sample provided the 10 T cell receptor beta chains below, sequenced in a study of T cells in Graves' hyperthyroidism and ophthalmopathy. The CDR3 regions of TCR beta were amplified from RNA transcripts. The HTBI set primed first-round TCR CDR3 RT-PCR. TCRdb redid the calling of the multiplex PCR reads with MiXCR, one entry per CDR3 protein. This repertoire shows 450,000 to 600,000 distinct CDR3 sequences, 12% to 15% found once; its top ten account for approximately 15%. Sequences were obtained from blood. All receptors come from a woman aged 35 to 49 with Graves' hyperthyroidism.

In this sample, this clonotype turned up many times. The rearrangement uses TRBV3-1 and TRBJ1-1; D is unclear. The V end lost 0 bases, the J end lost 4 bases, and 15 bases lay between the germline ends. The CDR3 consists of 16 residues. Per the germline V gene, CDR1 is LGHDT and CDR2 is YNNKEL (reference sequence). This chain's CDR3 is CASSQESPAMGTEAFF. CDR3 sequence (DNA): TGTGCCAGCAGCCAAGAATCCCCCGCCATGGGCACTGAAGCTTTCTTT.

This clonotype was recorded a few times. CDR3 amino acids: CASSFVDRGGEKLFF. In nucleotides, the CDR3 is TGTGCCAGCAGCTTCGTCGACAGGGGTGGGGAAAAACTGTTTTTT. This chain links TRBV5-8 with TRBJ1-4, with 8 bases aligning to TRBD1. CDR1 and CDR2 (germline): SGHTS, YDEGEE. This CDR3 contains 15 residues. V shed 2 bases, J shed 8 bases, and the junction held 8 bases outside the gene matches.

The table lists this clonotype with a few counts. The chain employs TRBV28 and TRBJ1-1, with 10 bases lining up with TRBD1. The V gene's germline CDR1 is MDHEN and CDR2 SYDVKM. The J segment lost 3 bases and the V segment lost 3 bases, leaving 4 bases of the junction unmatched. The CDR3 loop spans 15 amino acids. The CDR3 DNA sequence: TGTGCCAGCAGTTTTCCGGGACAGGGGTACACTGAAGCTTTCTTT. Protein product: CASSFPGQGYTEAFF.

This clonotype was found many times. The rearrangement links TRBV2 to TRBJ1-5; D not resolved. Per the germline V gene, CDR1 is SNHLY and CDR2 is FYNNEI. The CDR3 totals 17 residues. The V and J ends lost 0 bases and 2 bases respectively, with 14 bases between them. Here the CDR3 DNA reads TGTGCCAGCAGTGAAGCGCATCACAGAATGGGCAATCAGCCCCAGCATTTT. As protein: CASSEAHHRMGNQPQHF.

This clonotype has ten or more counts. The chain couples TRBV5-1 to TRBJ2-5, with D perhaps TRBD2 (6 bases). This CDR3 spans 14 amino acids. Trimming left V 7 bases short and J 5 bases short, with 18 bases between. Germline V gene sequence: CDR1 SGHRS, CDR2 YFSETQ. The CDR3 DNA reads as TGCGCCAGCGGGACTGGAAGAGAAGGGGAGACCCAGTACTTC. Protein product: CASGTGREGETQYF.

This clonotype was found a few times. The CDR3 is CASRGIAGVSYEQYF. DNA of the CDR3: TGCGCCAGCAGGGGCATAGCGGGGGTCTCCTACGAGCAGTACTTC. The V gene is TRBV10-2, the J gene TRBJ2-7, with 9 nucleotides matching TRBD2. CDR1 and CDR2 (germline): WSHSY, SAAADI. The J segment lost 0 bases and the V segment lost 6 bases, leaving 6 bases of the junction unmatched. This CDR3 comprises 15 residues.

This clonotype has ten or more counts. In nucleotides, the CDR3 is TGCAGTGCCCCGGGCCTTTTGGGGGATAACATTCAGTACTTC. This gives the protein CSAPGLLGDNIQYF. V is TRBV20-1 and J is TRBJ2-4; D could derive from TRBD1 or TRBD2 (5 bases each). The CDR3 is made up of 14 amino acids. Germline CDR1 reads DFQATT; CDR2 reads SNEGSKA (reference sequence). Trimming pared 6 bases from V and 7 bases from J, leaving 19 bases between.

Ten or more counts support this clonotype. The J gene is TRBJ1-5, the V gene TRBV5-8; D gene unclear. V was pared by 0 bases and J by 2 bases, with 12 bases between. CDR3 size: 16 residues. CDR1 is SGHTS, CDR2 YDEGEE, per germline. In DNA form, the CDR3 reads TGTGCCAGCAGCTTGGCGACACTATTTGGCAATCAGCCCCAGCATTTT. It encodes CASSLATLFGNQPQHF. Full variable domain (remainder filled in from reference TRBV5-8 and TRBJ1-5): EAGVTQSPTHLIKTRGQQATLRCSPISGHTSVYWYQQALGLGLQFLLWYDEGEERNRGNFPPRFSGRQFPNYSSELNVNALELEDSALYLCASSLATLFGNQPQHFGDGTRLSIL.

Many counts were recorded for this clonotype. V gene TRBV30 combines with J gene TRBJ1-1; 11 bases agree with TRBD1. The V gene end was trimmed by 4 bases and the J gene end by 5 bases; junction bases not matched to a gene: 9. Germline V gives CDR1 GTSNPN, CDR2 SVGIG (reference sequence). The CDR3 contains 15 residues. CDR3 in amino acids: CAWIAPGQGATEAFF. CDR3 bases: TGTGCCTGGATCGCCCCCGGACAGGGGGCAACTGAAGCTTTCTTT.

This clonotype has a count of ten or more. V is TRBV6-1 and J is TRBJ2-7; either TRBD1 or TRBD2 may fit D (6 bases each). This CDR3 is 13 amino acids long. Trimming took 4 bases from V and 4 from J, leaving 11 bases between them. The germline V gene encodes CDR1 MNHNS and CDR2 SASEGT. CDR3 bases: TGTGCCAGCAGTGCCCTAGGGGGGTACGAGCAGTACTTC. Residues: CASSALGGYEQYF.